Each of the 23 T cell receptor beta chains below was sequenced from the same sample in a study of blood T cell repertoires in COVID-19. Method: immunoSEQ multiplex PCR; TCRdb's copy keeps in-frame clones and lacks some. The table lists some 120,000 clones, roughly four fifths of them singletons. The sequenced sample consisted of peripheral blood. Every receptor here comes from a woman aged 50 to 60 with acute or convalescent COVID-19.

The J gene is TRBJ1-2, the V gene TRBV6-5, with TRBD1 identical over 10 bases. Germline-derived CDR1 and CDR2 are MNHEY and SVGAGI. J lost 4 bases, V lost 10 bases, and 6 bases had no gene match. This CDR3 contains 13 residues. In DNA form, the CDR3 reads TGTGCCACATCGACAGGGGGCGTCTATGGCTACACCTTC. Its protein is CATSTGGVYGYTF.

The J gene is TRBJ1-6, the V gene TRBV30; perhaps TRBD1 as D (6 bases). The CDR3 is made up of 17 amino acids. The V end was cut by 7 bases, the J end by 2 bases, with 21 bases between. The germline V gene has CDR1 GTSNPN and CDR2 SVGIG (reference sequence). CDR3 residues: CASPPGQALTYNSPLHF. DNA of the CDR3: TGTGCCTCGCCCCCGGGACAAGCTCTGACCTATAATTCACCCCTCCACTTT.

The V call is TRBV18, the J call TRBJ1-1; D is unresolved. V was cut by 0 bases and J by 5 bases, with 4 bases left in between. This CDR3 region has 12 residues. The germline gives CDR1 KGHSH, CDR2 LQKENI. This chain's CDR3 is CASSPPRTEAFF. The CDR3 DNA sequence: TGTGCCAGCTCACCACCGAGAACTGAAGCTTTCTTT.

The chain joins TRBV5-6 to TRBJ1-2; 8 bases align to TRBD1. V trimming: 2 bases; J trimming: 6 bases; junction bases outside the gene matches: 9. CDR1 is SGHDT and CDR2 is YYEEEE in the germline V gene. The CDR3 totals 15 residues. This CDR3 is CASSFTLQGADGYTF. In DNA, the CDR3 is TGTGCCAGCAGCTTCACCCTTCAGGGGGCTGATGGCTACACCTTC.

The chain couples TRBV19 to TRBJ1-2; 9 bases match TRBD1. V gave up 7 bases and J gave up 8 bases; unmatched junction bases: 17. CDR1 is LNHDA, CDR2 SQIVND, per germline (reference sequence). The CDR3 sequence is 16 residues long. CDR3 amino acids: CASNRGRRGRPSGYTF. CDR3 DNA: TGTGCCAGTAACAGGGGGCGGAGGGGTAGGCCGTCCGGCTACACCTTC.

V gene TRBV19 combines with J gene TRBJ1-5; a weak D match, TRBD1 (6 bases). The CDR3 has 15 amino acids. CDR1 and CDR2 from the germline V gene are LNHDA and SQIVND (reference sequence). V lost 4 bases, J lost 1 base, and 11 bases lay in between. The CDR3 DNA is TGTGCCAGTAGTAACACAGGGAAGAGCAATCAGCCCCAGCATTTT. Its protein product is CASSNTGKSNQPQHF.

The V call is TRBV5-1, the J call TRBJ1-1; 7 positions agree with TRBD1. The CDR3 is made up of 14 amino acids. The ends lost 4 bases at V and 2 bases at J; junction bases unmatched: 5. CDR1 SGHRS and CDR2 YFSETQ come from the germline V gene. The CDR3 DNA reads as TGCGCCAGCAGCCAACAGGGGAGCAACACTGAAGCTTTCTTT. Translated: CASSQQGSNTEAFF.

The chain is built from TRBV18 and TRBJ2-7; 9 bases map to TRBD1. The CDR3 consists of 15 residues. Looked up from germline, CDR1 is KGHSH and CDR2 is LQKENI. Germline trimming cut 4 bases from V and 4 bases from J; bases unmatched to any gene: 8. CDR3 nucleotide sequence: TGTGCCAGCTCACAGGGGACAGGGCAGAATTACGAGCAGTACTTC. Its protein product is CASSQGTGQNYEQYF.

J is TRBJ2-3 and V is TRBV5-1, with 8 bases lining up with TRBD2. The CDR3 consists of 16 residues. Germline V gene data show CDR1 as SGHRS and CDR2 as YFSETQ. Trimming removed 4 bases from V and 7 bases from J; junction bases left unmatched: 14. CDR3 nucleotides: TGCGCCAGCAGCCAAATTCGACGGGGGGGCGCCAATACGCAGTATTTT. Residues: CASSQIRRGGANTQYF.

The chain has TRBV27 and TRBJ1-5, with unresolved D. The CDR3 consists of 14 residues. Germline V gene data show CDR1 as MNHEY and CDR2 as SMNVEV (reference sequence). V was trimmed by 4 bases and J by 11 bases, leaving 18 bases between them. The CDR3 reads CASSSLQTIKAQHF. DNA for the CDR3: TGTGCCAGCAGTTCCTTACAGACTATCAAGGCCCAGCATTTT.

The chain is built from TRBV9 and TRBJ2-2; 12 positions agree with TRBD2. Germline loops: CDR1 SGDLS, CDR2 YYNGEE. This CDR3 comprises 17 residues. Germline trimming cut 0 bases from V and 3 bases from J; bases unmatched to any gene: 3. In DNA, the CDR3 is TGTGCCAGCAGCGTAGCTAGCGGGGGGGCACACACCGGGGAGCTGTTTTTT. It specifies CASSVASGGAHTGELFF.

This clone was picked up a small number of times. CDR3 region: CASSLLPGAQGYYNEQFF. CDR3 DNA sequence: TGTGCCAGCAGCTTACTTCCTGGGGCACAAGGGTACTACAATGAGCAGTTCTTC. The chain carries TRBV7-2 and TRBJ2-1; tentatively, D is TRBD1 (5 bases). The CDR3 is 18 amino acids. V was pared by 2 bases and J by 3 bases, with 20 bases between. Per the germline V gene, CDR1 is SGHTA and CDR2 is FQGNSA.

In its sample, this clone was seen once. This sequence joins TRBV6-5 and TRBJ1-1; 7 bases are shared with TRBD1. The V gene's germline CDR1 is MNHEY and CDR2 SVGAGI. There are 16 residues in the CDR3. With 2 bases clipped from V and 5 bases from J, the junction kept 11 bases outside the gene matches. The CDR3 sequence is CASSYRVRGLRTEAFF. The CDR3 DNA follows: TGTGCCAGCAGTTACCGTGTAAGGGGGCTAAGGACTGAAGCTTTCTTT.

The chain couples TRBV4-1 to TRBJ1-4, with 7 bases that match TRBD1. CDR1 and CDR2 from the germline V gene are MGHRA and YSYEKL. With 1 base clipped from V and 7 bases from J, the junction kept 6 bases outside the gene matches. The CDR3 consists of 15 residues. CDR3 nucleotide sequence: TGCGCCAGCAGCCAAGTATTCCGGGACAGTGAAAAACTGTTTTTT. Translating gives CASSQVFRDSEKLFF.

This chain links TRBV3-1 (or the pseudogene TRBV3-2) with TRBJ2-5; tentatively, D is TRBD1 (5 bases). This CDR3 has 14 residues. Germline loops: CDR1 LGHDT, CDR2 YNNKEL (reference sequence). Trimming cost V 1 base and J 2 bases, with 8 bases left between them. The CDR3 coding sequence is TGTGCCAGCAGCCAAGGGACATTACAAGAGACCCAGTACTTC. It encodes CASSQGTLQETQYF.

The chain recombines TRBV7-9 with TRBJ1-4; no clear D. The CDR3 extends over 14 amino acids. CDR1 is SEHNR, CDR2 FQNEAQ, per germline (reference sequence). V was cut by 1 base and J by 4 bases, with 7 bases left in between. The CDR3 nucleotides are TGTGCCAGCAGCTTAGTTCAGTATAATGAAAAACTGTTTTTT. Translation: CASSLVQYNEKLFF.

The chain joins TRBV5-4 to TRBJ2-5; D perhaps matches TRBD1 (5 bases). The V gene lost 2 bases and the J gene lost 5 bases, with 13 bases spanning the gap. Germline V gene data show CDR1 as SGHNT and CDR2 as YYREEE (reference sequence). CDR3 size: 14 residues. The CDR3 DNA is TGTGCCAGCAGCTTAGATGGACACCCGGAGACCCAGTACTTC. Translation gives CASSLDGHPETQYF.

The J gene is TRBJ1-4, the V gene TRBV6-5; a possible D gene is TRBD1 (6 bases). Germline CDR1 reads MNHEY; CDR2 reads SVGAGI. This CDR3 has 14 residues. V gave up 8 bases and J gave up 8 bases, with 18 bases separating them. The CDR3 coding sequence is TGTGCCAGCGATTACATGGGGGCGCGGGAAAAACTGTTTTTT. Protein product: CASDYMGAREKLFF.

This clone showed up just a few times. This chain connects TRBV18 to TRBJ2-6; D might be TRBD2 (5 bases). Germline V lookup: CDR1 KGHSH, CDR2 LQKENI. The length of the CDR3 is 20 residues. V dropped 2 bases and J dropped 0 bases, with 20 bases sitting between them. CDR3 protein: CASSPNSGERSLSGANVLTF. In DNA, the CDR3 is TGTGCCAGCTCACCAAATTCTGGGGAGCGTTCTCTCTCTGGGGCCAACGTCCTGACTTTC.

The genes are TRBV9 and TRBJ2-3; D might be TRBD1 (8 bases). CDR3 length: 15 residues. Germline V gives CDR1 SGDLS, CDR2 YYNGEE. Trimming removed 3 bases at V and 4 bases at J, with 15 bases between. CDR3 in amino acids: CASSGRTGRADTQYF. CDR3 sequence (DNA): TGTGCCAGCAGCGGACGGACAGGGAGGGCAGATACGCAGTATTTT.

The V gene is TRBV2, the J gene TRBJ1-1; possibly TRBD1 for D (5 bases). The CDR3 length is 14 residues. Germline V gene data show CDR1 as SNHLY and CDR2 as FYNNEI. Trimming took 6 bases from V and 10 from J, leaving 21 bases between them. CDR3 in amino acids: CASRPRTGNAGAFF. CDR3 coding DNA: TGTGCCAGCAGACCCAGAACAGGTAATGCTGGAGCTTTCTTT.

CDR3 in DNA: TGTGCCAGCAGTTACCAAACAGGGGGCGCGAGCTATGGCTACACCTTC. This sequence encodes CASSYQTGGASYGYTF. The chain joins TRBV6-2 or TRBV6-3 to TRBJ1-2, with 9 bases fitting TRBD1. The CDR3 length is 16 residues. V lost 2 bases and J lost 4; bases outside the gene matches: 8. Germline V gene data show CDR1 as MNHEY and CDR2 as SVGEGT.

The V call is TRBV19, the J call TRBJ2-1, with D possibly being TRBD2 (5 bases). From germline, CDR1 is LNHDA and CDR2 SQIVND (reference sequence). The CDR3 consists of 14 residues. Trimming shortened V by 6 bases and J by 8 bases, and 17 bases separated the two germline ends. The CDR3 here is CASRRDTLSDEQFF. The DNA of the CDR3 is TGTGCCAGTAGACGGGATACCTTATCCGATGAGCAGTTCTTC.